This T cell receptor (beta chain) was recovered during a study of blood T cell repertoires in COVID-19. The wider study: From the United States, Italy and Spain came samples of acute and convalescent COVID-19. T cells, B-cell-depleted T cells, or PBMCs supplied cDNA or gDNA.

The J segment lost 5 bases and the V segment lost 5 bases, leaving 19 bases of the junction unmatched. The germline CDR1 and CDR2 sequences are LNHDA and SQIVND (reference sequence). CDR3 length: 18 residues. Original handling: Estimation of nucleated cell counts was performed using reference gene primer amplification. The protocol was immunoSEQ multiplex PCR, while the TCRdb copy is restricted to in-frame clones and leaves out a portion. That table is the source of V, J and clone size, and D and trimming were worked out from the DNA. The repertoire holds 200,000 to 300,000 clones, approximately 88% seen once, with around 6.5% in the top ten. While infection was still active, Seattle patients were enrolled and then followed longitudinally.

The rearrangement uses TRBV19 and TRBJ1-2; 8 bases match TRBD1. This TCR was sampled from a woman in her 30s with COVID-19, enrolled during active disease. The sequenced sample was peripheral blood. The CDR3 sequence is CASSPYGGRGPSGYGYTF. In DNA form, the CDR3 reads TGTGCCAGTAGTCCGTACGGAGGCAGGGGGCCTTCGGGATATGGCTACACCTTC.